This T cell receptor beta chain was obtained from a study of long-term antiretroviral therapy in people with HIV. Study-wide results and caveats: The repertoire was dominated at all time points by clones expanded before ART.

This CDR3 spans 15 amino acids. Germline lookup yields CDR1 ENHRY and CDR2 SYGVKD. The germline V and J ends were trimmed by 5 bases and 4 bases, with 17 bases remaining between them. Regarding this clone: Antigen unknown.

Researchers ran immunoSEQ v3.0 at survey level. Measured with immunoSEQ multiplex PCR; TCRdb has only the in-frame clones, and not every one. This sample has tens of thousands of clones; roughly 91% occur once, and the top ten carry about 3.5%. The source material was unsorted PBMCs, sampled 2.3 years after starting antiretroviral therapy. The chain combines TRBV10-3 with TRBJ1-2; TRBD1 might be the D (6 bases). This receptor was obtained from a man between 60 and 75 years old with HIV. CDR3 amino acids: CAISNPGHPFYGYTF. Here the CDR3 DNA reads TGTGCCATCAGTAACCCGGGACACCCTTTCTATGGCTACACCTTC.